This T cell receptor beta chain appears in the sequencing data of a study of cytomegalovirus exposure and HLA in healthy donors. Overall study results and limits: Clusters of TCRs from the first cohort tended to co-occur in the 95 to 150 validation repertoires (as a later analysis found). The study flagged about 150 TCR beta chains as cytomegalovirus-associated. In vitro testing confirmed three CMV-associated chains as specific for CMV antigens.

Points on this clone: Antigen specificity is unknown.

V shed 0 bases and J 5 bases; nucleotides not matched to a gene: 10. From germline, CDR1 is LNHDA and CDR2 SQIVND (reference sequence). This CDR3 has 17 amino acids. Libraries were prepared by immunoSEQ multiplex PCR; TCRdb keeps only in-frame clonotypes and omits some of them. The data contain over 85,000 clones, more than 70% of them seen just once; the ten biggest clones take up 9% to 14%. The donors were part of the validation cohort of more than 90 subjects. That cohort was separate from the first cohort, which comprised some 670 subjects. The genes are TRBV19 and TRBJ1-5; 7 nucleotides align to TRBD1. This receptor was taken from a woman between 18 and 30 years old in good health and CMV-seropositive. The sequenced material came from PBMCs. The CDR3 here is CASSIDLGGTDHQPQHF. Here the CDR3 DNA reads TGTGCCAGTAGTATAGATCTCGGCGGGACAGACCATCAGCCCCAGCATTTT.